One sample yielded the 19 T cell receptor beta chains listed below, sequenced in a study of response to subunit inactivated influenza vaccine. TCRdb redid the calling of the RT-PCR reads with MiXCR, one entry per CDR3 protein. The sample lists roughly 190,000 distinct CDR3 sequences, approximately 12% seen once, with about 29% in the top ten. These data were also reused for a study on T cells expressing NK-cell markers. According to that study: In generating TCR beta cDNA, 5'RACE template switching with UMIs was used.

Specimen: CD8+ T cells sorted from PBMCs, collected 12 days after vaccination. The receptor set was obtained from a man aged 50 or older who received an inactivated influenza vaccine.

V gene TRBV27 combines with J gene TRBJ2-1; the D is unclear. This CDR3 has 13 amino acids. V was shortened by 3 bases and J by 5 bases, with 8 bases between the two germline ends. From germline, CDR1 is MNHEY and CDR2 SMNVEV (reference sequence). This chain's CDR3 is CASSFRHHNEQFF. Here the CDR3 DNA reads TGTGCCAGCAGTTTTCGCCACCACAATGAGCAGTTCTTC.

The chain links TRBV24-1 to TRBJ1-3, with no clear D. CDR1 KGHDR and CDR2 SFDVKD come from the germline V gene. This CDR3 region has 13 residues. Between the trimmed V and J ends, which lost 4 bases and 5 bases, there was a span of 8 bases. CDR3 in DNA: TGTGCCACCAGTGAGCCGAGCAGAAACACCATATATTTT. It translates to CATSEPSRNTIYF.

This clonotype was picked up many times. This chain connects TRBV13 to TRBJ2-1; the D is unclear. This CDR3 has 13 residues. The germline CDR1 and CDR2 sequences are PRHDT and FYEKMQ (reference sequence). Trimming cost V 1 base and J 8 bases, with 9 bases left between them. The CDR3 region is CASSLAGLDEQFF. The CDR3 DNA follows: TGTGCCAGCAGCTTAGCTGGCCTGGATGAGCAGTTCTTC. Using reference TRBV13 and TRBJ2-1 for the parts outside the CDR3, the full variable domain is AAGVIQSPRHLIKEKRETATLKCYPIPRHDTVYWYQQGPGQDPQFLISFYEKMQSDKGSIPDRFSAQQFSDYHSELNMSSLELGDSALYFCASSLAGLDEQFFGPGTRLTVL.

V is TRBV28 and J is TRBJ2-3; 7 bases agree with TRBD1. The CDR3 runs to 17 residues. Per the germline V gene, CDR1 is MDHEN and CDR2 is SYDVKM. V shed 6 bases and J 4 bases; nucleotides not matched to a gene: 16. CDR3 sequence: CASSSLDRDSQSDTQYF. The CDR3 nucleotides read TGTGCCAGCAGCAGCCTTGACCGGGACAGTCAATCAGATACGCAGTATTTT.

This sequence joins TRBV10-3 and TRBJ2-1; 7 bases fit TRBD1. V lost 10 bases and J lost 5; bases outside the gene matches: 14. The CDR3 extends over 15 amino acids. The germline V gene encodes CDR1 ENHRY and CDR2 SYGVKD. CDR3 coding DNA: TGTGCCACCCAAAACCCGGGACAGACCCACAATGAGCAGTTCTTC. Protein product: CATQNPGQTHNEQFF.

This clonotype was seen repeatedly, ten times or more. Here the CDR3 reads CSVPAPTNEQFF. CDR3 coding DNA: TGCAGCGTCCCCGCCCCCACAAATGAGCAGTTCTTC. The chain is built from TRBV29-1 and TRBJ2-1; D remains unclear. V dropped 6 bases and J dropped 7 bases, with 13 bases sitting between them. The CDR3 covers 12 residues. CDR1 SQVTM and CDR2 ANQGSEA come from the germline V gene.

This clonotype was seen a few times. V and J are TRBV7-9 and TRBJ2-1; 9 bases align to TRBD1. Per germline, CDR1 SEHNR and CDR2 FQNEAQ (reference sequence). The ends lost 5 bases at V and 7 bases at J; junction bases unmatched: 12. This CDR3 has 16 amino acids. CDR3 amino acids: CASSARQGGTLNEQFF. The CDR3 nucleotides read TGTGCCAGCAGCGCAAGACAGGGGGGAACATTGAATGAGCAGTTCTTC. Drawing the rest from reference TRBV7-9 and TRBJ2-1, the complete variable domain is DTGVSQNPRHKITKRGQNVTFRCDPISEHNRLYWYRQTLGQGPEFLTYFQNEAQLEKSRLLSDRFSAERPKGSFSTLEIQRTEQGDSAMYLCASSARQGGTLNEQFFGPGTRLTVL.

V gene TRBV30 combines with J gene TRBJ2-7; no definite D call. This CDR3 is 12 amino acids long. Germline CDR1 reads GTSNPN; CDR2 reads SVGIG (reference sequence). The V and J ends lost 0 bases and 3 bases respectively, with 6 bases between them. The DNA for the CDR3 is TGTGCCTGGAGTGTACTTTACTACGAGCAGTACTTC. It encodes CAWSVLYYEQYF.

This clonotype was picked up a small number of times. The rearrangement uses TRBV29-1 and TRBJ2-1, with a possible D match to TRBD1 (7 bases). V was pared by 4 bases and J by 1 base, with 17 bases between. CDR1 is SQVTM and CDR2 is ANQGSEA in the germline V gene. This CDR3 is built from 16 residues. CDR3 amino acids: CSVAGADRVSYNEQFF. CDR3 nucleotides: TGCAGCGTTGCGGGAGCAGACAGGGTATCCTACAATGAGCAGTTCTTC.

The gene calls are TRBV4-3 and TRBJ2-7; D gene unclear. This CDR3 is built from 16 residues. The V end lost 0 bases, the J end lost 0 bases, and 12 bases lay between the germline ends. Germline CDR1 LGHNA, CDR2 YSLEER. For the CDR3, the DNA is TGCGCCAGCAGCCAAGAGGCTTCCGGGTACTCCTACGAGCAGTACTTC. Translation: CASSQEASGYSYEQYF.

The chain is built from TRBV13 and TRBJ2-4; a possible D gene is TRBD1 (5 bases). The germline CDR1 and CDR2 sequences are PRHDT and FYEKMQ (reference sequence). V gave up 5 bases and J gave up 2 bases, with 13 bases separating them. The CDR3 runs 15 residues. The CDR3 is CASSQRQISKNIQYF. CDR3 DNA sequence: TGTGCCAGCAGCCAAAGACAGATCTCCAAAAACATTCAGTACTTC.

This clonotype occurred a few times. CDR3 in amino acids: CASSSPPQFF. CDR3 bases: TGTGCCAGCAGCTCCCCGCCCCAGTTCTTC. The V call is TRBV7-9, the J call TRBJ2-1; unclear D gene. This CDR3 spans 10 amino acids. Between the trimmed V and J ends, which lost 4 bases and 13 bases, there was a span of 8 bases. Germline CDR1 and CDR2: SEHNR and FQNEAQ (reference sequence).

This clonotype was detected ten times or more. The J gene is TRBJ1-1, the V gene TRBV5-5; D not resolved. The V gene lost 0 bases and the J gene lost 1 base, with 10 bases spanning the gap. The CDR3 is 15 amino acids. Germline V gives CDR1 SGHKS, CDR2 YYEKEE (reference sequence). This chain's CDR3 is CASSLDYLPNTEAFF. CDR3 bases: TGTGCCAGCAGCTTGGACTATCTTCCGAACACTGAAGCTTTCTTT.

At least ten counts were recorded for this clonotype. The chain uses TRBV7-3 and TRBJ2-2; D is ambiguous. This CDR3 contains 14 residues. CDR1 and CDR2 (germline): SGHTA, FQGTGA. Trimming stripped 1 base from V and 0 bases from J, with 3 bases between. The DNA of the CDR3 is TGTGCCAGCAGCTTAATCTCGAACACCGGGGAGCTGTTTTTT. This encodes CASSLISNTGELFF.

The J gene is TRBJ1-2, the V gene TRBV2, with 9 bases fitting TRBD1. The junction had 1 base not matched to a gene; V was cut back by 2 bases and J by 6 bases. The CDR3 runs to 13 residues. CDR1 is SNHLY, CDR2 FYNNEI, per germline. CDR3 in DNA: TGTGCCAGCAGTGAATGGACAGGGGATGGCTACACCTTC. It translates to CASSEWTGDGYTF.

This clonotype was counted many times. V and J are TRBV5-1 and TRBJ1-1, with unresolved D. Trimming shortened V by 0 bases and J by 6 bases, and 9 bases separated the two germline ends. The CDR3 consists of 13 residues. Germline V gene lookup returns CDR1 SGHRS and CDR2 YFSETQ. This CDR3 reads CASSLAAGPEAFF. CDR3 nucleotide sequence: TGCGCCAGCAGCTTGGCCGCTGGACCTGAAGCTTTCTTT.

This clonotype was counted a few times. The chain joins TRBV23-1 to TRBJ2-7; weak D call: TRBD2 (6 bases). TRBV23-1 is marked as an open reading frame, function uncertain. V gave up 11 bases and J gave up 5 bases, with 16 bases separating them. The CDR3 extends over 12 amino acids. Here the CDR3 reads CAPQGGIHEQYF. The CDR3, as DNA: TGCGCCCCGCAGGGAGGAATCCACGAGCAGTACTTC.

This clonotype showed up just a few times. V is TRBV6-1 and J is TRBJ1-1, with D perhaps matching TRBD1 (5 bases). The CDR3 extends over 14 amino acids. V dropped 6 bases and J dropped 2 bases, with 13 bases sitting between them. Germline V CDR1 and CDR2: MNHNS, SASEGT. This CDR3 reads CASSPAGDNTEAFF. Written as DNA, the CDR3 is TGTGCCAGCAGCCCCGCGGGGGACAACACTGAAGCTTTCTTT.

This clonotype was seen more than once but under ten times. The chain has TRBV14 and TRBJ2-7; 8 nucleotides align to TRBD2. This CDR3 comprises 15 residues. Trimming at V came to 3 bases and at J to 2 bases, leaving 6 bases not matched to a gene. CDR1 SGHDN and CDR2 FVKESK come from the germline V gene. The CDR3 region has the DNA TGTGCCAGCAGCCACGGTCTAGCGGGCACCTACGAGCAGTACTTC. It encodes CASSHGLAGTYEQYF.